This record covers a single T cell receptor beta chain. The data were obtained in a study of cytomegalovirus exposure and HLA in healthy donors. The V segment lost 4 bases and the J segment 8 bases; nucleotides outside the gene matches: 8. This CDR3 is built from 14 residues. The V gene's germline CDR1 is SGHTA and CDR2 FQGNSA. This PCR relied on a set of 60 Vbeta primers and 13 Jbeta primers. Clones were sequenced by immunoSEQ multiplex PCR, and TCRdb holds only the in-frame ones, with some missing. Of roughly 130,000 clones listed, about 79% are singletons. Material: PBMCs. The receptor was isolated from a man in his fifties or sixties in good health and CMV-seronegative. The gene calls are TRBV7-2 and TRBJ1-2, with 9 bases aligning to TRBD1. DNA of the CDR3: TGTGCCAGCAGCTCAAGGACAGGGGAATACGGCTACACCTTC. Translated: CASSSRTGEYGYTF. The full variable domain, in which reference TRBV7-2 and TRBJ1-2 provide the parts outside the CDR3, is GAGVSQSPSNKVTEKGKDVELRCDPISGHTALYWYRQSLGQGLEFLIYFQGNSAPDKSGLPSDRFSAERTGGSVSTLTIQRTQQEDSAVYLCASSSRTGEYGYTFGSGTRLTVV.